This TCR beta chain was obtained from a study of blood T cell repertoires in COVID-19. Background on the study: PBMCs, B-cell-depleted T cells, or T cells were the source of the cDNA or gDNA that made up the material.

Here immunoSEQ multiplex PCR was the method, and the copy in TCRdb shows in-frame clones only, minus some. There are over 200,000 clones in the sample; approximately 80% occur only once, and approximately 1.8% lies in the top ten. Individuals aged roughly 18 to 100 years were recruited from about two dozen US areas. Allocation to cohorts depended on clinical history reported by the participants. The J segment lost 11 bases and the V segment lost 2 bases, leaving 2 bases of the junction unmatched. The V gene's germline CDR1 is SGHVS and CDR2 FQNEAQ. This CDR3 is 12 amino acids long. Input material: PBMCs or T cells enriched from blood (not recorded which). The TCR originated in a man aged 55 to 70 who had recovered from COVID-19. The genes are TRBV7-8 and TRBJ1-4; TRBD1 aligns across 7 bases. The CDR3 protein is CASSLSGQKLFF. Written as DNA, the CDR3 is TGTGCCAGCAGCTTATCGGGACAGAAACTGTTTTTT.